The present TCR beta chain was sequenced within a study of CD8 T cells in Susac syndrome. Peripheral blood CD8+ and CD4+ T cells were profiled by TCR beta sequencing. cDNA came from about 0.46 to 1 ug RNA primed by random hexamers. An immunoSEQ multiplex PCR generated amplified TCR beta CDR3 products spanning 54 Vbeta and 13 Jbeta. TCRdb called the immunoSEQ multiplex PCR reads again in MiXCR, with one record for every CDR3 protein. This repertoire shows about 130,000 distinct CDR3 sequences, about 94% found once; its top ten account for 0.1% to 0.15%. CDR1 is SGHNT and CDR2 is YYREEE in the germline V gene (reference sequence). V was shortened by 2 bases and J by 0 bases, with 8 bases between the two germline ends. The CDR3 contains 14 residues.

Sequencing was carried out using CD4+ T cells from PBMCs. V is TRBV5-4 and J is TRBJ1-1, with unresolved D. This TCR was sampled from a human donor with multiple sclerosis. CDR3 in amino acids: CASSFWAVNTEAFF. In DNA, the CDR3 is TGTGCCAGCAGCTTTTGGGCAGTGAACACTGAAGCTTTCTTT.